These 27 T cell receptor beta chains share one sample of origin, sequenced in a study of blood T cell repertoires in COVID-19. Only in-frame clones appear in the TCRdb table, and some are missing; sequencing was by immunoSEQ multiplex PCR. This sample has approximately 170,000 clones, with 88% found just once. The source material was peripheral blood. The receptors derive from a man in his fifties or sixties with acute or convalescent COVID-19.

V and J are TRBV21-1 and TRBJ1-1. TRBV21-1 is a pseudogene locus. The CDR3 has 17 residues. The CDR3 sequence is CASTSRRVRMTNTEAFF. DNA for the CDR3: TGTGCCAGCACCTCCAGGCGGGTTCGAATGACGAACACTGAAGCTTTCTTT.

The chain has TRBV6-5 and TRBJ1-1; the match to TRBD1 covers 9 bases. Germline assignment: CDR1 MNHEY and CDR2 SVGAGI. The CDR3 length is 15 residues. V shed 6 bases and J 5 bases; nucleotides not matched to a gene: 10. The CDR3 DNA sequence: TGTGCCAGCAGCTACGGAGGGACAGGGCGGACTGAAGCTTTCTTT. This encodes CASSYGGTGRTEAFF.

V is TRBV2 and J is TRBJ1-3; D unresolved. Looked up from germline, CDR1 is SNHLY and CDR2 is FYNNEI. The V end was cut by 11 bases, the J end by 0 bases, with 29 bases between. The CDR3 is 19 residues long. CDR3 DNA: TGTGCCGCCAGGAAGGAGAGGGAGGCCGGAACCTTCTCTGGAAACACCATATATTTT. Residues: CAARKEREAGTFSGNTIYF.

The V call is TRBV12-3 or TRBV12-4, the J call TRBJ1-2; TRBD1 aligns across 8 bases. The CDR3 is 13 residues long. Unmatched junction bases numbered 7, after V lost 6 bases and J lost 7 bases. This CDR3 is CASSITGGGGYTF. CDR3 DNA sequence: TGTGCCAGCAGCATCACAGGGGGTGGTGGCTACACCTTC.

The chain employs TRBV6-5 and TRBJ2-2; perhaps TRBD2 as D (5 bases). The V gene lost 5 bases and the J gene lost 0 bases, with 10 bases spanning the gap. CDR1 MNHEY and CDR2 SVGAGI come from the germline V gene. The CDR3 has 15 amino acids. The CDR3 nucleotides read TGTGCCAGCAGTCGCGAGGACTCGAACACCGGGGAGCTGTTTTTT. Amino acids: CASSREDSNTGELFF.

The rearrangement joins TRBV7-3 to TRBJ2-5, with D possibly matching TRBD1 (5 bases). The V gene's germline CDR1 is SGHTA and CDR2 FQGTGA. The CDR3 covers 15 residues. The V end was cut by 4 bases, the J end by 4 bases, with 16 bases between. The CDR3 loop reads CASSSARQGGETQYF. In DNA, the CDR3 is TGTGCCAGCAGCTCAGCTAGGCAGGGTGGAGAGACCCAGTACTTC.

The chain combines TRBV18 with TRBJ1-1, with a tentative D call TRBD1 (6 bases). The V and J ends lost 0 bases and 2 bases respectively, with 7 bases between them. CDR1 and CDR2 from the germline V gene are KGHSH and LQKENI. The CDR3 covers 14 residues. CDR3: CASSPPDSNTEAFF. The CDR3 DNA follows: TGTGCCAGCTCACCACCGGACAGTAACACTGAAGCTTTCTTT.

The chain joins TRBV2 to TRBJ1-5; D gene ambiguous. Germline V CDR1 and CDR2: SNHLY, FYNNEI. This CDR3 is built from 14 residues. Deletions cut 8 bases from V and 4 bases from J, with 15 bases between. CDR3 amino acids: CASSVTGFNQPQHF. The CDR3 nucleotides read TGTGCCAGCTCAGTTACGGGGTTTAATCAGCCCCAGCATTTT.

V is TRBV12-3 or TRBV12-4 and J is TRBJ1-5; 8 nucleotides line up with TRBD1. V gave up 6 bases and J gave up 6 bases; unmatched junction bases: 1. The CDR3 has 12 amino acids. CDR3 in amino acids: CASSDRGQPQHF. The CDR3 bases are TGTGCCAGCAGCGACAGGGGTCAGCCCCAGCATTTT.

The chain has TRBV24-1 and TRBJ1-2; 7 bases align to TRBD1. V gave up 12 bases and J gave up 2 bases; unmatched junction bases: 8. Germline values: CDR1 KGHDR, CDR2 SFDVKD. The CDR3 is 13 residues long. CDR3 loop: CAVLDRENYGYTF. Here the CDR3 DNA reads TGTGCCGTACTAGACAGGGAAAACTATGGCTACACCTTC.

This chain uses TRBV30 with TRBJ2-3; the match to TRBD2 covers 8 bases. The CDR3 extends over 15 amino acids. Germline-derived CDR1 and CDR2 are GTSNPN and SVGIG (reference sequence). With 2 bases clipped from V and 4 bases from J, the junction kept 8 bases outside the gene matches. CDR3 sequence: CAWSLQRGYADTQYF. In nucleotides, the CDR3 is TGTGCCTGGAGTTTACAGCGGGGGTACGCAGATACGCAGTATTTT.

The chain couples TRBV27 to TRBJ2-2; 12 bases are a match to TRBD1. The germline gives CDR1 MNHEY, CDR2 SMNVEV (reference sequence). This CDR3 has 19 residues. V dropped 6 bases and J dropped 5; count of bases not matched to a gene: 16. CDR3 DNA: TGTGCCAGCAGCCAGAGGGACAGGGGGCGTATGTTAGTGACCGGGGAGCTGTTTTTT. Translated, it gives CASSQRDRGRMLVTGELFF.

This chain links TRBV6-5 with TRBJ1-5; TRBD1 matches at 11 bases. V was pared by 5 bases and J by 5 bases, with 5 bases of the junction left unmatched. CDR3 length: 15 amino acids. Per germline, CDR1 MNHEY and CDR2 SVGAGI. This CDR3 reads CASSRGQGVYQPQHF. Written as DNA, the CDR3 is TGTGCCAGCAGTAGGGGACAGGGGGTTTATCAGCCCCAGCATTTT.

The CDR3: CASGKGAAVNTF. The CDR3 bases are TGTGCCTCGGGCAAAGGGGCCGCCGTCAACACCTTC. This chain joins TRBV19 and TRBJ1-2; D is possibly TRBD1 (5 bases). The V end lost 11 bases, the J end lost 12 bases, and 22 bases lay between the germline ends. This CDR3 region has 12 residues. Per the germline V gene, CDR1 is LNHDA and CDR2 is SQIVND (reference sequence).

Turning to this clone: The sample holds other DNA sequences that translate to the same CDR3. The V call is TRBV5-5, the J call TRBJ1-5; unclear D gene. V lost 4 bases and J 4 bases, leaving 6 bases between the germline ends. This CDR3 is 12 amino acids long. CDR1 is SGHKS and CDR2 is YYEKEE in the germline V gene (reference sequence). The CDR3 coding sequence is TGTGCCAGCAGCCTCCAGAATCAGCCCCAGCATTTT. Translated: CASSLQNQPQHF.

Written as DNA, the CDR3 is TGTGCCAGCAGCGTTTCGGGACAGGGTTTCTCTGGGGCCAACGTCCTGACTTTC. As protein: CASSVSGQGFSGANVLTF. This chain connects TRBV9 to TRBJ2-6, with 9 nucleotides matching TRBD1. The germline V gene encodes CDR1 SGDLS and CDR2 YYNGEE. This CDR3 comprises 18 residues. Germline trimming cut 2 bases from V and 0 bases from J; bases unmatched to any gene: 6.

The chain is built from TRBV18 and TRBJ1-4, with TRBD1 identical over 9 bases. CDR1 and CDR2 (germline): KGHSH, LQKENI. The J segment lost 3 bases and the V segment lost 4 bases, leaving 6 bases of the junction unmatched. The CDR3 consists of 16 residues. The CDR3 here is CASSLSQGAANEKLFF. CDR3 nucleotides: TGTGCCAGCTCACTCTCACAGGGGGCGGCTAATGAAAAACTGTTTTTT.

This sequence joins TRBV4-3 and TRBJ2-1; 11 nucleotides line up with TRBD2. Germline values: CDR1 LGHNA, CDR2 YSLEER. Germline trimming cut 2 bases from V and 4 bases from J; bases unmatched to any gene: 4. The CDR3 is 16 residues long. CDR3 bases: TGCGCCAGCAGCCAATCGGGACTAGCGGCTTACAATGAGCAGTTCTTC. Protein sequence: CASSQSGLAAYNEQFF.

The V and J genes are TRBV18 and TRBJ2-2; 7 nucleotides align to TRBD1. This CDR3 has 15 residues. Germline loops: CDR1 KGHSH, CDR2 LQKENI. The V gene end was trimmed by 5 bases and the J gene end by 5 bases; junction bases not matched to a gene: 8. The DNA for the CDR3 is TGTGCCAGCTCATCGACTTTACAGGGGACCGGGGAGCTGTTTTTT. Amino acid sequence: CASSSTLQGTGELFF.

V and J are TRBV12-5 and TRBJ2-3; D is possibly TRBD1 (6 bases). Germline CDR1 is LGHNT and CDR2 is FRNRAP. Trimming shortened V by 5 bases and J by 0 bases, and 18 bases separated the two germline ends. The CDR3 runs 17 residues. This CDR3 reads CASGHPRQVPSTDTQYF. Written as DNA, the CDR3 is TGTGCTAGTGGTCACCCTCGACAGGTTCCTAGCACAGATACGCAGTATTTT.

V usage is TRBV7-8 and J usage is TRBJ2-7; D is ambiguous. Between the trimmed V and J ends, which lost 5 bases and 4 bases, there was a span of 12 bases. This CDR3 region has 13 residues. The germline V gene encodes CDR1 SGHVS and CDR2 FQNEAQ. CDR3 sequence: CASSPRRGYEQYV. The CDR3 DNA reads TGTGCCAGCAGCCCCCGCCGAGGTTACGAGCAGTACGTC.

The DNA of the CDR3 is TGCAGCGTTCTCTCGGGAGTAGAGCAGTTCTTC. This codes for CSVLSGVEQFF. The chain joins TRBV29-1 to TRBJ2-1, with D perhaps matching TRBD2 (6 bases). Germline CDR1 is SQVTM and CDR2 is ANQGSEA. V dropped 5 bases and J dropped 10 bases, with 12 bases sitting between them. The CDR3 runs 11 residues.

The chain links TRBV27 to TRBJ1-5; D call uncertain. Germline assignment: CDR1 MNHEY and CDR2 SMNVEV (reference sequence). Trimming cost V 6 bases and J 5 bases, with 17 bases left between them. The CDR3 consists of 15 residues. CDR3 in DNA: TGTGCCAGCAGATCCGGGAACGAGTATTATCAGCCCCAGCATTTT. Amino acid sequence: CASRSGNEYYQPQHF.

The chain has TRBV7-2 and TRBJ2-4; D remains ambiguous. The V gene lost 5 bases and the J gene lost 8 bases, with 16 bases spanning the gap. Per germline, CDR1 SGHTA and CDR2 FQGNSA. The CDR3 is made up of 14 amino acids. The DNA for the CDR3 is TGTGCCAGCAGCCTTGCGGCTGGATCGGACATTCAGTACTTC. Protein sequence: CASSLAAGSDIQYF.

The J gene is TRBJ2-5, the V gene TRBV24-1; 11 nucleotides match TRBD2. Germline V gives CDR1 KGHDR, CDR2 SFDVKD. The V segment lost 3 bases and the J segment 4 bases; nucleotides outside the gene matches: 3. The CDR3 has 15 amino acids. The CDR3 spells CATSDRLAGGETQYF. The CDR3 DNA reads as TGTGCCACCAGTGATAGGCTAGCGGGGGGAGAGACCCAGTACTTC.

V is TRBV6-1 and J is TRBJ1-1, with 8 bases matching TRBD1. The CDR3 loop spans 18 amino acids. V lost 4 bases and J lost 4; bases outside the gene matches: 17. Germline V lookup: CDR1 MNHNS, CDR2 SASEGT. For the CDR3, the DNA is TGTGCCAGCAGTGTTCGGACAGGGTCCGACGAAGTGGGCACTGAAGCTTTCTTT. Translating it yields CASSVRTGSDEVGTEAFF.

This clone was detected a few times. The chain carries TRBV7-9 and TRBJ1-1, with D possibly matching TRBD1 (5 bases). This CDR3 has 16 residues. Per the germline V gene, CDR1 is SEHNR and CDR2 is FQNEAQ (reference sequence). Between the trimmed V and J ends, which lost 3 bases and 4 bases, there was a span of 18 bases. The CDR3 sequence is CASSFIQGLGTTEAFF. CDR3 DNA: TGTGCCAGCAGCTTTATTCAGGGCTTGGGTACCACTGAAGCTTTCTTT.